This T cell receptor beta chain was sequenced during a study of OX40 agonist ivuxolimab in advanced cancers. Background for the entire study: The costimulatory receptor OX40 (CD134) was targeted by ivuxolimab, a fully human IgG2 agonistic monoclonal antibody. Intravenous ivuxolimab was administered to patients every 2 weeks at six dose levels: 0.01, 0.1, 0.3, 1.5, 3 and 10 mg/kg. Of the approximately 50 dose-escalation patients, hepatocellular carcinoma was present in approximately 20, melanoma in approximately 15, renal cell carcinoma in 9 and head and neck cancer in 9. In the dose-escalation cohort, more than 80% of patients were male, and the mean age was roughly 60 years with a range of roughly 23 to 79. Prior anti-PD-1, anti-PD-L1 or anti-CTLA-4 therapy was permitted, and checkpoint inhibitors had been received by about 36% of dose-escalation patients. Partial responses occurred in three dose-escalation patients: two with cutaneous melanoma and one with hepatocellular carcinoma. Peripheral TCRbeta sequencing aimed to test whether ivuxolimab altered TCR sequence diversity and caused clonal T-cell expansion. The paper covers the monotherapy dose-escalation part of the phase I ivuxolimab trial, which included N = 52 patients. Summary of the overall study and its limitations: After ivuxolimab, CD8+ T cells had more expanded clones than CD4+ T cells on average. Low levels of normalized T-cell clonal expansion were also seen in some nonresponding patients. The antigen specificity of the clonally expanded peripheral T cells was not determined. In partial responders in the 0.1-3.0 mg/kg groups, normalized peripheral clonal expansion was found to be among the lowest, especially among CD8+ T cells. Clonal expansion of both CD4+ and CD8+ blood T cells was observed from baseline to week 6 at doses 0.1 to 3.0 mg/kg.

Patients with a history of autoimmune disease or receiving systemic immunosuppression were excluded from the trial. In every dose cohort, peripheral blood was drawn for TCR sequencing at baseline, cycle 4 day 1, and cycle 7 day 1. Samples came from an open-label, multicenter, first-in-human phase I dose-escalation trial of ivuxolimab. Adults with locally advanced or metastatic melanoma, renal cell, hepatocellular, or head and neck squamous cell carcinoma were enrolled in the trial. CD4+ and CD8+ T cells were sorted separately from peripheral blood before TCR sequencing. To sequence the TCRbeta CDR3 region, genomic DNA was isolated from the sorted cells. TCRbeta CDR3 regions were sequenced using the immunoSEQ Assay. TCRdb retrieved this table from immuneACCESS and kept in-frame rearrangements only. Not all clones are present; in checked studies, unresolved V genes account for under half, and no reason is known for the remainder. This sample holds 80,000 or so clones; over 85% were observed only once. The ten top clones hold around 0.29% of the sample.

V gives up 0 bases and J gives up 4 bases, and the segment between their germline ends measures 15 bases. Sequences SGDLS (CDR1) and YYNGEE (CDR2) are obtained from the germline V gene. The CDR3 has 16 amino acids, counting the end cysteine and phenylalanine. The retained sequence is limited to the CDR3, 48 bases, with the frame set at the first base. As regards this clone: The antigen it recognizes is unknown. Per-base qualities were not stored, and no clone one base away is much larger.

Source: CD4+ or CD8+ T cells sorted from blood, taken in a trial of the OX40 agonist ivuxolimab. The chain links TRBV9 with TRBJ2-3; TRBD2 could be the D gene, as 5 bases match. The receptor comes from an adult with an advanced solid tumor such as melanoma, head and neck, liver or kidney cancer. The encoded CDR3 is CASSVDHSSEADTQYF. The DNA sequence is TGTGCCAGCAGCGTAGATCACTCTTCGGAGGCAGATACGCAGTATTTT.